Shown below are 16 T cell receptor beta chains from a single sample sequenced in a study of blood T cell repertoires in COVID-19. TCRdb's table, derived via immunoSEQ multiplex PCR, lists solely in-frame clones and lacks some. Of some 200,000 clones listed, around 84% were seen once; the top ten hold roughly an eighth. What was sequenced was peripheral blood. The receptors were gathered from a man aged 25-45 years with active or convalescent COVID-19.

The count of this clone is one. The genes are TRBV10-2 and TRBJ2-1; 10 positions agree with TRBD2. The V and J ends lost 6 bases and 7 bases, in that order; junction bases with no gene match: 6. The CDR3 sequence is 14 residues long. Germline CDR1 and CDR2: WSHSY and SAAADI. The CDR3 reads CASSESGRGNEQFF. The CDR3 region has the DNA TGCGCCAGCAGCGAAAGCGGGAGGGGGAATGAGCAGTTCTTC.

This chain links TRBV6-1 with TRBJ1-6; D remains ambiguous. There are 17 residues in the CDR3. V gave up 0 bases and J gave up 5 bases, with 14 bases separating them. CDR1 and CDR2 from the germline V gene are MNHNS and SASEGT. The CDR3 bases are TGTGCCAGCAGTGAAGCGCTCCTCGGCAGGAATAATTCACCCCTCCACTTT. Its protein is CASSEALLGRNNSPLHF.

The CDR3 here is CASSRGQGVEKLFF. DNA for the CDR3: TGTGCCAGCAGTCGGGGACAGGGTGTTGAAAAACTGTTTTTT. This chain links TRBV6-1 with TRBJ1-4; 9 bases match TRBD1. Germline-derived CDR1 and CDR2 are MNHNS and SASEGT. The CDR3 totals 14 residues. V lost 5 bases to trimming and J lost 7 bases; unmatched junction nucleotides: 5.

Turning to this clone: Other DNA sequences of this sample code for an identical CDR3. CDR3 amino acids: CASSPGTGLNTEAFF. DNA for the CDR3: TGTGCCAGCTCACCGGGGACAGGGTTGAACACTGAAGCTTTCTTT. J is TRBJ1-1 and V is TRBV18; 9 bases line up with TRBD1. The germline V gene encodes CDR1 KGHSH and CDR2 LQKENI. The ends lost 3 bases at V and 0 bases at J; junction bases unmatched: 2. The CDR3 spans 15 residues.

The chain is built from TRBV5-1 and TRBJ2-3; D possibly corresponds to TRBD1 (6 bases). Per the germline V gene, CDR1 is SGHRS and CDR2 is YFSETQ. Trimming stripped 0 bases from V and 2 bases from J, with 13 bases between. The length of the CDR3 is 16 residues. The CDR3 DNA sequence: TGCGCCAGCAGCTTGGGGATGACAGGTACCACAGATACGCAGTATTTT. Protein: CASSLGMTGTTDTQYF.

A note on this clone: The germline gene is not matched at one end of the junction; a read error may be the cause. V usage is TRBV6-5 and J usage is TRBJ1-1, with D maybe TRBD1 (6 bases). CDR1 and CDR2 (germline): MNHEY, SVGAGI. The CDR3 extends over 14 amino acids. CDR3 nucleotide sequence: TGTGCGAGCAAACCGGCAGGGGCTAACACTGAAGCTTTCTTT. Protein sequence: CASKPAGANTEAFF.

The rearrangement joins TRBV29-1 to TRBJ2-2, with TRBD1 matching over 9 bases. V shed 5 bases, J shed 5 bases, and the junction held 9 bases outside the gene matches. This CDR3 region has 15 residues. Germline CDR1 SQVTM, CDR2 ANQGSEA. The CDR3 DNA sequence: TGCAGCGTTAAATCCGGGACAGGGATTACCGGGGAGCTGTTTTTT. As protein: CSVKSGTGITGELFF.

CDR3 nucleotide sequence: TGTGCCAGCAGCTTGTCAACAGGGAAGGGTGTGTTCTTC. Encoded protein: CASSLSTGKGVFF. This chain joins TRBV5-6 and TRBJ2-1, with D possibly matching TRBD1 (6 bases). The germline V and J ends were trimmed by 1 base and 15 bases, with 17 bases remaining between them. CDR1 is SGHDT, CDR2 YYEEEE, per germline. This CDR3 has 13 amino acids.

For the CDR3, the DNA is TGTGCCAGCAGTTACAGGGGGAGGGCCGAGCAGTACTTC. It is translated as CASSYRGRAEQYF. The chain carries TRBV6-5 and TRBJ2-7; D might be TRBD2 (7 bases). The CDR3 covers 13 residues. V was shortened by 2 bases and J by 6 bases, with 11 bases between the two germline ends. Germline CDR1 is MNHEY and CDR2 is SVGAGI.

This chain links TRBV5-1 with TRBJ2-6; D is possibly TRBD1 (5 bases). The germline V gene encodes CDR1 SGHRS and CDR2 YFSETQ. V was clipped by 2 bases and J by 0 bases, with 6 bases between them. This CDR3 spans 15 amino acids. Written as DNA, the CDR3 is TGCGCCAGCAGCTTTCAGGGCTCTGGGGCCAACGTCCTGACTTTC. This sequence encodes CASSFQGSGANVLTF.

In the case of this clone: The sample has other DNA sequences that encode this CDR3 too. This rearrangement joins TRBV6-2 or TRBV6-3 to TRBJ2-3, with D possibly matching TRBD1 (5 bases). Trimming removed 6 bases at V and 3 bases at J, with 10 bases between. Germline values: CDR1 MNHEY, CDR2 SVGEGT. The CDR3 length is 13 residues. CDR3 protein: CASSGRATDTQYF. The CDR3 DNA reads TGTGCCAGCAGCGGCAGGGCGACAGATACGCAGTATTTT.

V gene TRBV3-1 (or the pseudogene TRBV3-2) combines with J gene TRBJ1-6; 7 positions agree with TRBD1. Unmatched junction bases numbered 8, after V lost 5 bases and J lost 10 bases. The CDR3 contains 14 residues. From germline, CDR1 is LGHDT and CDR2 YNNKEL (reference sequence). The CDR3 is CASSLQGTGSPLHF. CDR3 sequence (DNA): TGTGCCAGCAGCTTACAGGGGACTGGGTCACCCCTCCACTTT.

This chain connects TRBV15 to TRBJ1-1, with TRBD1 as a possible D gene (5 bases). CDR3 length: 14 residues. The ends were cut back, 7 bases at V and 1 base at J, with 13 bases in the middle. Per germline, CDR1 LNHNV and CDR2 YYDKDF (reference sequence). This CDR3 is CATKAGPANTEAFF. The CDR3 DNA sequence: TGTGCCACCAAGGCAGGGCCGGCGAACACTGAAGCTTTCTTT.

CDR3 nucleotides: TGTGCCAGCAGTTCAGCGGGGCTAAGGCCTGAAGCTTTCTTT. Its translation is CASSSAGLRPEAFF. The genes are TRBV27 and TRBJ1-1; the D gene is possibly TRBD1 (5 bases). The length of the CDR3 is 14 residues. The V and J ends lost 4 bases and 6 bases respectively, with 15 bases between them. Per the germline V gene, CDR1 is MNHEY and CDR2 is SMNVEV (reference sequence).

The chain has TRBV20-1 and TRBJ2-7, with D possibly being TRBD2 (5 bases). V was cut by 5 bases and J by 3 bases, with 8 bases left in between. The CDR3 covers 11 residues. Germline V gene sequence: CDR1 DFQATT, CDR2 SNEGSKA (reference sequence). The CDR3 loop is CSAARDYEQYV. Written as DNA, the CDR3 is TGCAGTGCTGCCCGGGACTACGAGCAGTACGTC.

The V and J genes are TRBV10-3 and TRBJ1-2; 10 bases agree with TRBD1. CDR3 length: 14 residues. Germline trimming cut 7 bases from V and 2 bases from J; bases unmatched to any gene: 4. The germline V gene encodes CDR1 ENHRY and CDR2 SYGVKD. CDR3 in DNA: TGTGCCATCACCCGACAGGGGGCGAACTATGGCTACACCTTC. Residues: CAITRQGANYGYTF.